These 18 T cell receptor beta chains were all obtained from the same sample, sequenced in a study of cytomegalovirus exposure and HLA in healthy donors. It was with 60 Vbeta and 13 Jbeta primers that the PCR ran. TCRdb's table, derived via immunoSEQ multiplex PCR, lists solely in-frame clones and lacks some. Among over 95,000 clones listed, approximately 80% were seen once. The sequencing input was PBMCs. Source of these receptors: a woman under 30 in good health and CMV-seronegative.

This clone has a handful of counts. Here the CDR3 DNA reads TGTGCCAGCTCACCAGAAACTATGAACACTGAAGCTTTCTTT. This gives the protein CASSPETMNTEAFF. The V gene is TRBV18, the J gene TRBJ1-1; D gene unclear. Per germline, CDR1 KGHSH and CDR2 LQKENI. V shed 2 bases and J shed 0 bases, with 7 bases lying between them. This CDR3 is built from 14 residues.

The chain recombines TRBV10-2 with TRBJ1-2; TRBD1 agrees at 9 bases. Germline CDR1 WSHSY, CDR2 SAAADI. The V segment lost 6 bases and the J segment 0 bases; nucleotides outside the gene matches: 5. The CDR3 totals 15 residues. This CDR3 is CASRNRDRANYGYTF. The DNA for the CDR3 is TGCGCCAGCAGAAACCGGGACAGGGCTAACTATGGCTACACCTTC.

Details on this clone: The junction departs from germline at one end; a sequencing error may be responsible. V is TRBV7-7 and J is TRBJ2-5; D remains ambiguous. CDR3 size: 11 residues. Germline V gene data show CDR1 as SSHAT and CDR2 as FNYEAQ (reference sequence). The CDR3 bases are TGTGCTAGCAGCCCCGGAGAGACCCAGTACTTC. This translates into CASSPGETQYF. The whole variable domain, remainder taken from reference TRBV7-7 and TRBJ2-5, is GAGVSQSPRYKVTKRGQDVTLRCDPISSHATLYWYQQALGQGPEFLTYFNYEAQPDKSGLPSDRFSAERPEGSISTLTIQRTEQRDSAMYRCASSPGETQYFGPGTRLLVL.

Only one count was recorded for this clone. This sequence joins TRBV30 and TRBJ1-4, with a weak D call TRBD1 (6 bases). Germline assignment: CDR1 GTSNPN and CDR2 SVGIG (reference sequence). The CDR3 extends over 14 amino acids. The germline V and J ends were trimmed by 4 bases and 8 bases, with 17 bases remaining between them. The chain's CDR3 is CAWNYGDKREKLFF. CDR3 nucleotide sequence: TGTGCCTGGAACTACGGGGACAAACGGGAAAAACTGTTTTTT.

The chain recombines TRBV6-5 with TRBJ2-1; weak D call: TRBD1 (5 bases). In germline, CDR1 is MNHEY, CDR2 SVGAGI. CDR3 length: 14 amino acids. V was cut by 0 bases and J by 5 bases, with 8 bases left in between. In nucleotides, the CDR3 is TGTGCCAGCAGTTACTCATCGGACAACAATGAGCAGTTCTTC. It is translated as CASSYSSDNNEQFF.

This rearrangement joins TRBV6-5 to TRBJ1-6; 8 bases are shared with TRBD1. Germline V gives CDR1 MNHEY, CDR2 SVGAGI. CDR3 length equals 14 residues. With 5 bases clipped from V and 7 bases from J, the junction kept 4 bases outside the gene matches. The CDR3 sequence is CASSPDRGNSPLHF. In nucleotides, the CDR3 is TGTGCCAGCAGTCCCGACAGGGGAAATTCACCCCTCCACTTT.

This clone was counted between two and nine times. This chain connects TRBV30 to TRBJ1-1; D is uncertain. This CDR3 region has 11 residues. V was cut by 1 base and J by 10 bases, with 10 bases left in between. The germline gives CDR1 GTSNPN, CDR2 SVGIG (reference sequence). The CDR3 loop is CAWSGGLGAFF. The CDR3 nucleotides are TGTGCCTGGAGTGGAGGCCTGGGAGCTTTCTTT.

This sequence joins TRBV2 and TRBJ1-2, with TRBD1 as a possible D gene (5 bases). The CDR3 runs to 14 residues. V was cut by 4 bases and J by 5 bases, with 14 bases left in between. CDR1 is SNHLY and CDR2 is FYNNEI in the germline V gene. For the CDR3, the DNA is TGTGCCAGCAGTGGGTGGGGCGGAGCATATGGCTACACCTTC. Protein product: CASSGWGGAYGYTF.

This rearrangement joins TRBV7-2 to TRBJ2-7; TRBD1 agrees at 8 bases. Germline values: CDR1 SGHTA, CDR2 FQGNSA. V was clipped by 3 bases and J by 2 bases; unmatched bases: 3. CDR3 length: 14 amino acids. The CDR3 DNA reads TGTGCCAGCAGCTTCGGACAGGGACCCTACGAGCAGTACGTC. Translated: CASSFGQGPYEQYV.

The chain uses TRBV28 and TRBJ2-7; 14 bases fit TRBD2. Germline lookup yields CDR1 MDHEN and CDR2 SYDVKM. J gave up 4 bases and V 8 bases, and 22 bases lay outside the gene matches. The CDR3 is 20 amino acids. CDR3 nucleotide sequence: TGTGCCAGCCTGCCGGGACTAGCGGGAGTGATGAACGGTTACGCGTACGAGCAGTACTTC. It codes for CASLPGLAGVMNGYAYEQYF.

The chain has TRBV29-1 and TRBJ1-2, with TRBD1 matching over 8 bases. V shed 7 bases and J 7 bases; nucleotides not matched to a gene: 8. The germline V gene has CDR1 SQVTM and CDR2 ANQGSEA. The CDR3 spans 12 residues. CDR3 residues: CSAGQGGGGYTF. The DNA of the CDR3 is TGCAGCGCCGGACAGGGCGGAGGTGGCTACACCTTC. Full variable domain (rest looked up from reference TRBV29-1 and TRBJ1-2): SAVISQKPSRDICQRGTSLTIQCQVDSQVTMMFWYRQQPGQSLTLIATANQGSEATYESGFVIDKFPISRPNLTFSTLTVSNMSPEDSSIYLCSAGQGGGGYTFGSGTRLTVV.

V and J are TRBV10-1 and TRBJ2-2; a weak D match, TRBD2 (6 bases). Germline CDR1 is WNHNN and CDR2 is SYGVQD (reference sequence). V was pared by 5 bases and J by 4 bases, with 14 bases between. There are 15 residues in the CDR3. The CDR3 DNA reads as TGCGCCAGCAGTCAGGGACTTTTTTCCACCGGGGAGCTGTTTTTT. Encoded protein: CASSQGLFSTGELFF.

The chain employs TRBV11-1 and TRBJ2-1, with 8 bases fitting TRBD2. Germline assignment: CDR1 SGHAT and CDR2 FQDESV (reference sequence). The length of the CDR3 is 16 residues. V was pared by 8 bases and J by 3 bases, with 12 bases of the junction left unmatched. CDR3 sequence: CASRAGGWSSYNEQFF. The CDR3 nucleotides are TGTGCCAGCCGGGCGGGGGGATGGAGCAGCTACAATGAGCAGTTCTTC. The complete variable domain, with remaining parts taken from reference TRBV11-1 and TRBJ2-1, reads EAEVAQSPRYKITEKSQAVAFWCDPISGHATLYWYRQILGQGPELLVQFQDESVVDDSQLPKDRFSAERLKGVDSTLKIQPAELGDSAMYLCASRAGGWSSYNEQFFGPGTRLTVL.

This chain links TRBV6-5 with TRBJ1-2; tentative D call: TRBD1 (5 bases). Germline CDR1 MNHEY, CDR2 SVGAGI. Trimming left V 8 bases short and J 8 bases short, with 12 bases between. The CDR3 loop spans 11 amino acids. CDR3 in DNA: TGTGCCAGCGGGCAGGGTCAAGGCTACACCTTC. Its protein product is CASGQGQGYTF.

The table lists this clone with a count of one. The CDR3 spells CASSQEQGNGQPQHF. CDR3 bases: TGCGCCAGCAGCCAAGAACAGGGAAACGGGCAGCCCCAGCATTTT. J is TRBJ1-5 and V is TRBV4-1, with D perhaps matching TRBD1 (6 bases). V was trimmed by 0 bases and J by 7 bases, leaving 13 bases between them. The CDR3 runs 15 residues. Germline CDR1 MGHRA, CDR2 YSYEKL.

V gene TRBV27 combines with J gene TRBJ1-5; 8 positions match TRBD1. Losses at the gene ends were 2 bases for V and 3 bases for J; bases not matched to a gene: 18. This CDR3 is 20 amino acids long. Germline V gene lookup returns CDR1 MNHEY and CDR2 SMNVEV (reference sequence). Written as DNA, the CDR3 is TGTGCCAGCAGTTTAACCCGGACAGGGCGATCCTCCATTCTCAATCAGCCCCAGCATTTT. This codes for CASSLTRTGRSSILNQPQHF.

The chain links TRBV30 to TRBJ2-3; possibly TRBD2 for D (6 bases). CDR3 length equals 14 residues. V was pared by 3 bases and J by 0 bases, with 10 bases between. Germline V CDR1 and CDR2: GTSNPN, SVGIG (reference sequence). The CDR3 sequence: CAWSAGQSTDTQYF. CDR3 DNA: TGTGCCTGGAGCGCGGGGCAGAGCACAGATACGCAGTATTTT.

The J gene is TRBJ2-7, the V gene TRBV5-1; TRBD2 might be the D (5 bases). V lost 5 bases, J lost 5 bases, and 14 bases lay in between. The CDR3 covers 13 residues. Germline assignment: CDR1 SGHRS and CDR2 YFSETQ. The CDR3 region has the DNA TGCGCCAGCAGGCGAGGGAGTGGTGACGAGCAGTACTTC. It encodes CASRRGSGDEQYF.